The entry below gives a single T cell receptor beta chain sequence along with its context. Its antigen is not known. The data were obtained in a study of graft-versus-host responses after intestinal transplantation. V shed 0 bases and J 6 bases; nucleotides not matched to a gene: 9. This CDR3 has 16 residues. Germline CDR1 is ENHRY and CDR2 is SYGVKD. Assay: immunoSEQ multiplex PCR; the TCRdb copy retains only in-frame clones and omits some. Seen here are roughly 120,000 clones, over 80% observed once, and the top ten hold roughly 0.11%. This specimen consisted of unstimulated CD4+ T cells sorted from spleen or lymph node cells, obtained before intestinal transplant. The receptor's source is a human donor who received an intestinal transplant. The chain uses TRBV10-3 and TRBJ2-7, with 9 bases fitting TRBD2. The CDR3 region is CAISESIGGRAFEQYF. In nucleotides, the CDR3 is TGTGCCATCAGTGAGTCGATTGGCGGGAGGGCCTTCGAGCAGTACTTC.